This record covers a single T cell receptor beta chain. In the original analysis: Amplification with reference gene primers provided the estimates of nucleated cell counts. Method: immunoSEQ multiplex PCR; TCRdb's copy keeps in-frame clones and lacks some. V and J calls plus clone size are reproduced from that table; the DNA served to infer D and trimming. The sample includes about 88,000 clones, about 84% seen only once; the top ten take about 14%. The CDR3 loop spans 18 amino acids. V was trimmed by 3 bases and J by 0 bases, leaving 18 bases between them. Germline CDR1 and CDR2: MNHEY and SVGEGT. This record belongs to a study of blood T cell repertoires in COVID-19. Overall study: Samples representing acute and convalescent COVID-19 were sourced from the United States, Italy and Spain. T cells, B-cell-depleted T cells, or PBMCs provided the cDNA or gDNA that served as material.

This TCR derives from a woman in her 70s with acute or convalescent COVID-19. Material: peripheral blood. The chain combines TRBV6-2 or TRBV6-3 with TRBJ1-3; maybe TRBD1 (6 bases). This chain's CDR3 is CASSYRPGHTYSGNTIYF. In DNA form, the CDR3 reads TGTGCCAGCAGTTATCGGCCGGGACATACTTACTCTGGAAACACCATATATTTT.